This entry lists 4 T cell receptor beta chains sequenced from one sample in a study of shared T cell receptors in the human thymus. Measured with immunoSEQ multiplex PCR; TCRdb has only the in-frame clones, and not every one. The sample yields about 380,000 clones, 95% seen once. The sample comprised thymocytes. The receptors come from a human donor.

The chain carries TRBV4-1 and TRBJ2-7, with a possible D match to TRBD2 (7 bases). Trimming removed 0 bases at V and 1 base at J, with 16 bases between. Germline CDR1 reads MGHRA; CDR2 reads YSYEKL. CDR3 length: 17 residues. The chain's CDR3 is CASSQEVLAGASYEQYF. The CDR3 DNA reads as TGCGCCAGCAGCCAAGAGGTCCTCGCGGGGGCATCCTACGAGCAGTACTTC.

The J gene is TRBJ1-4, the V gene TRBV5-1, with D maybe TRBD1 (5 bases). Germline V lookup: CDR1 SGHRS, CDR2 YFSETQ. The V end was cut by 4 bases, the J end by 5 bases, with 15 bases between. The CDR3 has 15 amino acids. The CDR3 spells CASSTRGTENEKLFF. The CDR3 DNA is TGCGCCAGCAGCACTCGCGGGACGGAGAATGAAAAACTGTTTTTT.

The gene calls are TRBV18 and TRBJ2-6; possibly TRBD1 for D (6 bases). CDR3 length: 18 amino acids. Looked up from germline, CDR1 is KGHSH and CDR2 is LQKENI. V lost 0 bases to trimming and J lost 3 bases, with 15 bases between them. CDR3 sequence: CASSPPTGSWDGANVLTF. The CDR3 bases are TGTGCCAGCTCACCACCTACAGGGTCTTGGGATGGGGCCAACGTCCTGACTTTC.

The chain joins TRBV28 to TRBJ1-4; 7 bases align to TRBD1. Germline CDR1 MDHEN, CDR2 SYDVKM. CDR3 length equals 16 residues. Trimming at V came to 7 bases and at J to 6 bases, leaving 14 bases not matched to a gene. In nucleotides, the CDR3 is TGTGCCAGCACACCCAGTGCCGGGACAGTCTATGAAAAACTGTTTTTT. Translating it yields CASTPSAGTVYEKLFF.